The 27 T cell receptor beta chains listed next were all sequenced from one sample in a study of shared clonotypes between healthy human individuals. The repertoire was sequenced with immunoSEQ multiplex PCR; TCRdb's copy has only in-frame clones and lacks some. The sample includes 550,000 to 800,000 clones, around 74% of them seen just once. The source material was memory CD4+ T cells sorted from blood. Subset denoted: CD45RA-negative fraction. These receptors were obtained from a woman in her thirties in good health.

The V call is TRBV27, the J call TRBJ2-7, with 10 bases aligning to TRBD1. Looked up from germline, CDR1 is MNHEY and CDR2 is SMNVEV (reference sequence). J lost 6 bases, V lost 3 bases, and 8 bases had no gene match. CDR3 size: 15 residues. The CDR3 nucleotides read TGTGCCAGCAGTTTCACCGGGACAGGGGTCGGCGAGCAGTACTTC. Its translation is CASSFTGTGVGEQYF.

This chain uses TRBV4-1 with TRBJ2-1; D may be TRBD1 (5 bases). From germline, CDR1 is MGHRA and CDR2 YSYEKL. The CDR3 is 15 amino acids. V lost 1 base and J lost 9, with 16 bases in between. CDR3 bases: TGCGCCAGCAGCCAAGCCTTCAGAGATCAGGGTGAGCAGTTCTTC. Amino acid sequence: CASSQAFRDQGEQFF.

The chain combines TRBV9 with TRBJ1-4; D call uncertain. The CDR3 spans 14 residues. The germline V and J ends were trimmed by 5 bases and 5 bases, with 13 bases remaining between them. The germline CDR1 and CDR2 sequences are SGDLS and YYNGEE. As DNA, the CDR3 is TGTGCCAGCAGGGCCTCTGCCAAGAATGAAAAACTGTTTTTT. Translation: CASRASAKNEKLFF.

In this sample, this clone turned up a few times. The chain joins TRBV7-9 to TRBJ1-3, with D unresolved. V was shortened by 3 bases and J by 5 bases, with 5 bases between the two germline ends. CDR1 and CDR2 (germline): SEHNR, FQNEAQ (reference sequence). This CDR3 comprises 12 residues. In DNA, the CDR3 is TGTGCCAGCAGCTTTCAGCGAAACACCATATATTTT. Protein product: CASSFQRNTIYF.

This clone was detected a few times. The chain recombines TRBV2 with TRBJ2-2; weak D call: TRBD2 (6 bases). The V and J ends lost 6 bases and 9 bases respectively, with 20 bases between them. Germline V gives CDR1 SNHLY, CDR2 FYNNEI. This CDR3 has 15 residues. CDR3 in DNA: TGTGCCAGCAGCCCTCGGACTACCCTAGTCCGGGAGCTGTTTTTT. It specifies CASSPRTTLVRELFF.

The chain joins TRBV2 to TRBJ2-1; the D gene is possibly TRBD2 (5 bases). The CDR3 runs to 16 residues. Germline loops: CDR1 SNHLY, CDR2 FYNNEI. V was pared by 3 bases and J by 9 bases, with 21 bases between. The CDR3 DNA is TGTGCCAGCAGTGAGACTCGACTACTCCCCCGGGTTGAGCAGTTCTTC. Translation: CASSETRLLPRVEQFF.

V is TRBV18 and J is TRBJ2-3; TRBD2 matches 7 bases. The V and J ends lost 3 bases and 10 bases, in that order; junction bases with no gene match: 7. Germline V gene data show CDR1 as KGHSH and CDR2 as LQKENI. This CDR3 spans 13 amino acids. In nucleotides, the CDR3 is TGTGCCAGCTCACCCCCTAGCGGTTTCTCGCAGTATTTT. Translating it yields CASSPPSGFSQYF. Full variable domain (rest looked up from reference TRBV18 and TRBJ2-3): NAGVMQNPRHLVRRRGQEARLRCSPMKGHSHVYWYRQLPEEGLKFMVYLQKENIIDESGMPKERFSAEFPKEGPSILRIQQVVRGDSAAYFCASSPPSGFSQYFGPGTRLTVL.

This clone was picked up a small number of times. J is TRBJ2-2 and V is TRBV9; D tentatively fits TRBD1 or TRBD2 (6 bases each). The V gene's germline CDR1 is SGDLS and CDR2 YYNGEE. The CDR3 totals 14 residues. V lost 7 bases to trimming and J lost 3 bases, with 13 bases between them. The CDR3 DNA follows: TGTGCCAGCCGGGGGCAGGGAGACACCGGGGAGCTGTTTTTT. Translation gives CASRGQGDTGELFF. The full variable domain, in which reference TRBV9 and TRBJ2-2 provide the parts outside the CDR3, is DSGVTQTPKHLITATGQRVTLRCSPRSGDLSVYWYQQSLDQGLQFLIQYYNGEERAKGNILERFSAQQFPDLHSELNLSSLELGDSALYFCASRGQGDTGELFFGEGSRLTVL.

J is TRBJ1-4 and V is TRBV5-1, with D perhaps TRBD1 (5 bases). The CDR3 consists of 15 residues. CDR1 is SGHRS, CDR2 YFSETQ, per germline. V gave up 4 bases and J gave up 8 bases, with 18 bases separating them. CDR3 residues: CASSPSGGWTEKLFF. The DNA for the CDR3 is TGCGCCAGCAGCCCTTCGGGGGGATGGACGGAAAAACTGTTTTTT.

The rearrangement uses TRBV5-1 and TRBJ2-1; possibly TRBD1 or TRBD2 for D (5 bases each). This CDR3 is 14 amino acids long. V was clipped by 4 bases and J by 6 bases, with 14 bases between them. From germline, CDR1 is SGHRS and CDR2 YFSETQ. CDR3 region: CASSPGRDVNEQFF. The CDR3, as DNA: TGCGCCAGCAGCCCGGGACGGGACGTCAATGAGCAGTTCTTC.

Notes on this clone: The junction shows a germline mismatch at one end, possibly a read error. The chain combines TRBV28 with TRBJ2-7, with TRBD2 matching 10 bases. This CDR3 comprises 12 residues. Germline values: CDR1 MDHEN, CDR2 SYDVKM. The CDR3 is CASLQRSSGRIF. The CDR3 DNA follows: TGTGCCAGCCTTCAAAGGTCTAGCGGGAGAATCTTC.

The CDR3 DNA sequence: TGTGCCAGCAGCTACCGCGAGGAGGTCTACAATGAGCAGTTCTTC. Translated, it gives CASSYREEVYNEQFF. This sequence joins TRBV7-9 and TRBJ2-1, with a tentative D call TRBD2 (5 bases). Germline assignment: CDR1 SEHNR and CDR2 FQNEAQ (reference sequence). This CDR3 is built from 15 residues. Trimming left V 4 bases short and J 3 bases short, with 13 bases between.

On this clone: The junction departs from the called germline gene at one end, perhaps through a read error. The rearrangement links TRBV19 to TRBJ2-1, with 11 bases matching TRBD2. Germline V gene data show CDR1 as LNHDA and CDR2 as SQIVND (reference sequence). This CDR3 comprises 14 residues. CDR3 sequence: CASSFNGLAGWALF. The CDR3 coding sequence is TGTGCCAGTAGTTTCAATGGACTAGCGGGTTGGGCACTCTTC.

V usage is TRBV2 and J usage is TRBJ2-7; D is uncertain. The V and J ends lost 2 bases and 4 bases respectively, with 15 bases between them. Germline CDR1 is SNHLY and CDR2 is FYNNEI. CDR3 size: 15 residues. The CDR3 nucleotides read TGTGCCAGCAGTGAAAAATTACTCTCCGCTTACGAGCAGTACTTC. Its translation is CASSEKLLSAYEQYF.

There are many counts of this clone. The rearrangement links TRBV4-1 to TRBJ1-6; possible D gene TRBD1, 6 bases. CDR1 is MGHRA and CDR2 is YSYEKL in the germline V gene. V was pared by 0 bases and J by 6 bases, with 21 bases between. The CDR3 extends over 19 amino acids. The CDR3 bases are TGCGCCAGCAGCCAAGATCTTTTTGGTCTGATCAGGGGTAATTCACCCCTCCACTTT. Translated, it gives CASSQDLFGLIRGNSPLHF.

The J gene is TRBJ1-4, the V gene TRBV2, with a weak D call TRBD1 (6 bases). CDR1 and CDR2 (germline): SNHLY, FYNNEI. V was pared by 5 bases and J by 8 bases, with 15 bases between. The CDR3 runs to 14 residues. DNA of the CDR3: TGTGCCAGCAGTATACAGGGAGTGGGCGAAAAACTGTTTTTT. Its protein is CASSIQGVGEKLFF. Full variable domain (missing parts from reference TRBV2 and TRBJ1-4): EPEVTQTPSHQVTQMGQEVILRCVPISNHLYFYWYRQILGQKVEFLVSFYNNEISEKSEIFDDQFSVERPDGSNFTLKIRSTKLEDSAMYFCASSIQGVGEKLFFGSGTQLSVL.

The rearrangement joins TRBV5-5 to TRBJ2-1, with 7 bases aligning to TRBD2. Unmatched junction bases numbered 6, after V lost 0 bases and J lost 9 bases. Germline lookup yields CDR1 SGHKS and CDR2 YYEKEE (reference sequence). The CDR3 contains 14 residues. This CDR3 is CASSLGPRGGEQFF. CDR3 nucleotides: TGTGCCAGCAGCTTGGGACCCCGCGGGGGTGAGCAGTTCTTC.

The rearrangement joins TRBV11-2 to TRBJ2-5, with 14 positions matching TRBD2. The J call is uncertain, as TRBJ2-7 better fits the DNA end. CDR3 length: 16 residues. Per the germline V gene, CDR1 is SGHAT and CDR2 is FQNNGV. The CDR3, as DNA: TGTGCCAGCCAGTTGGGACTAGCGGGAGTATCCTACGAGCAGTACTTC. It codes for CASQLGLAGVSYEQYF.

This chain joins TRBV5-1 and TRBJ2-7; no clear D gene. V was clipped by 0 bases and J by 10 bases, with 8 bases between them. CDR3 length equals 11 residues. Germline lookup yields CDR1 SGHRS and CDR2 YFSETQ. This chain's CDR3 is CASSLGGLQYF. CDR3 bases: TGCGCCAGCAGCTTGGGGGGATTACAGTACTTC. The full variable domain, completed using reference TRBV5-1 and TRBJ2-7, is KAGVTQTPRYLIKTRGQQVTLSCSPISGHRSVSWYQQTPGQGLQFLFEYFSETQRNKGNFPGRFSGRQFSNSRSEMNVSTLELGDSALYLCASSLGGLQYFGPGTRLTVT.

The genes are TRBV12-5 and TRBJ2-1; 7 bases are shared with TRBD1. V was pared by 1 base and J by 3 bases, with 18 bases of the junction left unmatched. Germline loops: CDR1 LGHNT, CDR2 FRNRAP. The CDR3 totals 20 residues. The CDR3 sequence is CASGLDQATGPIGLYNEQFF. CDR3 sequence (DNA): TGTGCTAGTGGTTTGGACCAAGCGACAGGGCCCATAGGGCTCTACAATGAGCAGTTCTTC. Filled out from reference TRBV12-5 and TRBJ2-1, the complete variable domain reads DARVTQTPRHKVTEMGQEVTMRCQPILGHNTVFWYRQTMMQGLELLAYFRNRAPLDDSGMPKDRFSAEMPDATLATLKIQPSEPRDSAVYFCASGLDQATGPIGLYNEQFFGPGTRLTVL.

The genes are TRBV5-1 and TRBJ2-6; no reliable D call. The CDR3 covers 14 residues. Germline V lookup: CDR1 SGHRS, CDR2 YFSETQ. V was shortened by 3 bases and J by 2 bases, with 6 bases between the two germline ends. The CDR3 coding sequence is TGCGCCAGCAGCTCTGGACCTGGGGCCAACGTCCTGACTTTC. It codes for CASSSGPGANVLTF.

The DNA for the CDR3 is TGCGCCAGCAGCCCGGTTGGGGTAGATTCAGATACGCAGTATTTT. This translates into CASSPVGVDSDTQYF. This chain joins TRBV5-1 and TRBJ2-3; no firm D call. V gave up 4 bases and J gave up 4 bases, with 16 bases separating them. The CDR3 extends over 15 amino acids. CDR1 and CDR2 from the germline V gene are SGHRS and YFSETQ.

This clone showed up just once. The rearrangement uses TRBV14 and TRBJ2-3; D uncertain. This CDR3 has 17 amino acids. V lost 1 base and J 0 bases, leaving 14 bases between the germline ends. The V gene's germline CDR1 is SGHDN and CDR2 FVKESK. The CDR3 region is CASSQVSTPGSTDTQYF. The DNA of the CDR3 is TGTGCCAGCAGCCAAGTTTCAACCCCCGGTAGCACAGATACGCAGTATTTT.

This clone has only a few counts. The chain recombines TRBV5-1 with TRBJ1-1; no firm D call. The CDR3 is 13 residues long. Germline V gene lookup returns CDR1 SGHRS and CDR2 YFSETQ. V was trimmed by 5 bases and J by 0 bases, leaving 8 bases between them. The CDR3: CASRFGVNTEAFF. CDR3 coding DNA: TGCGCCAGCAGGTTTGGGGTGAACACTGAAGCTTTCTTT.

DNA of the CDR3: TGTGCCAGCAGCGGGTCGAACAGGCTCTCCTACGAGCAGTACTTC. This codes for CASSGSNRLSYEQYF. The chain is built from TRBV6-1 and TRBJ2-7, with D maybe TRBD1 (5 bases). Trimming shortened V by 6 bases and J by 0 bases, and 15 bases separated the two germline ends. The V gene's germline CDR1 is MNHNS and CDR2 SASEGT. CDR3 length: 15 amino acids.

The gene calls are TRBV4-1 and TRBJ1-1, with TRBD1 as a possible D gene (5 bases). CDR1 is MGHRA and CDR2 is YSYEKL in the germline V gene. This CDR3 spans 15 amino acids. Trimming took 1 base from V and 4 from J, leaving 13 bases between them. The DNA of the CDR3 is TGCGCCAGCAGCCAAGGGGGCAGGGTCGTCACTGAAGCTTTCTTT. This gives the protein CASSQGGRVVTEAFF.

The CDR3 coding sequence is TGCAGCGTTGATCCTGAGGGGGCGCGGGCTTTCTTT. It encodes CSVDPEGARAFF. The chain joins TRBV29-1 to TRBJ1-1; 7 nucleotides align to TRBD1. CDR3 size: 12 residues. Germline CDR1 SQVTM, CDR2 ANQGSEA. V trimming: 3 bases; J trimming: 11 bases; junction bases outside the gene matches: 9.